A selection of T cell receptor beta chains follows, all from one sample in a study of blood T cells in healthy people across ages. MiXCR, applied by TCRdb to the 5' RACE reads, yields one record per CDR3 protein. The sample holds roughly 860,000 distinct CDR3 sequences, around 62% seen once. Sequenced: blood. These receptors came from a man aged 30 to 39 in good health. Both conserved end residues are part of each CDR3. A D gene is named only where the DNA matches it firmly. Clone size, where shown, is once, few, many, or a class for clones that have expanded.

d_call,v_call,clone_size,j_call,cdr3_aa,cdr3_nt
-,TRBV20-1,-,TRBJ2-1,CSARAVGFSSYNEQFF,TGCAGTGCTAGAGCCGTGGGCTTTAGCTCCTACAATGAGCAGTTCTTC
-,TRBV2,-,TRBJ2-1,CAIRIGPWNNEQFF,TGTGCCATCCGCATTGGGCCGTGGAACAATGAGCAGTTCTTC
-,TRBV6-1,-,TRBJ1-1,CASSEARVAEAFF,TGTGCCAGCAGTGAAGCAAGGGTAGCTGAAGCTTTCTTT
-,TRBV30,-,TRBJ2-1,CAWSVTEQFF,TGTGCCTGGAGTGTGACAGAGCAGTTCTTC
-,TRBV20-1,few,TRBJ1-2,CSARGDVDYGYTF,TGCAGTGCTCGAGGAGATGTGGACTATGGCTACACCTTC
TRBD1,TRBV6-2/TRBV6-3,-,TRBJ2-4,CASSYDRGWTIQYF,TGTGCCAGCAGTTACGACAGGGGCTGGACCATTCAGTACTTC
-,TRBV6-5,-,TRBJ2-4,CASSYSWNVLAKNIQYF,TGTGCCAGCAGTTACTCGTGGAACGTTCTAGCCAAAAACATTCAGTACTTC
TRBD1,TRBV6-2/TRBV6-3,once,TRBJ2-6,CASSYNRGRTNALTF,TGTGCCAGCAGTTACAACAGGGGTCGGACCAACGCCCTGACTTTC
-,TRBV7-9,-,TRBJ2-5,CASSSHFSSQYF,TGTGCCAGCAGCTCCCATTTTTCGAGCCAGTACTTC
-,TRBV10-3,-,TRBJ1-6,CAISQQDSPLHF,TGTGCCATCAGCCAACAGGATTCACCCCTCCACTTT
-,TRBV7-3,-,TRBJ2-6,CASSFGTSSGANALTF,TGTGCCAGCAGTTTTGGCACGAGCTCTGGGGCCAACGCCCTGACTTTC
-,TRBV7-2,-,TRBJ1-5,CASSLVVNQPQHF,TGTGCCAGCAGCTTGGTTGTCAATCAGCCCCAGCATTTT
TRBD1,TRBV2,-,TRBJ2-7,CASRIGQGKHEQYF,TGTGCCAGCAGGATAGGACAGGGTAAACACGAGCAGTACTTC
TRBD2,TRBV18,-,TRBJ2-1,CASSLSGGLSYEQFF,TGTGCCAGCTCCCTGAGCGGGGGGCTCTCCTACGAGCAGTTCTTC
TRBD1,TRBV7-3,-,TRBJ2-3,CASSRTGFGDTQYF,TGTGCCAGCAGTCGGACAGGGTTTGGAGATACGCAGTATTTT
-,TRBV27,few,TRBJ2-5,CASSLAPRGETQYF,TGTGCCAGCAGTTTAGCCCCAAGGGGGGAGACCCAGTACTTC
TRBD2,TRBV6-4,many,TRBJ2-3,CASSETSGAPDTQYF,TGTGCCAGCAGTGAAACTAGCGGGGCCCCAGATACGCAGTATTTT
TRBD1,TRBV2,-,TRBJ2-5,CASSELDRGQETQYF,TGTGCCAGCAGCGAACTGGACAGGGGCCAAGAGACCCAGTACTTC
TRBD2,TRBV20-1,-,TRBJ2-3,CSAREGGGYTDTQYF,TGCAGTGCTAGAGAAGGCGGGGGGTACACAGATACGCAGTATTTT
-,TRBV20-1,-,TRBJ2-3,CSAPARASTDTQYF,TGCAGTGCCCCGGCGCGAGCTAGCACAGATACGCAGTATTTT
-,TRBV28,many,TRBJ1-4,CASSTDGEKLFF,TGTGCCAGCAGTACGGACGGTGAAAAACTGTTTTTT
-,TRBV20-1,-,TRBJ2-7,CSARDLDSYEQYF,TGCAGTGCTAGAGATTTGGATTCATACGAGCAGTACTTC
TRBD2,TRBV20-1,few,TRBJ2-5,CSARPLERGGQETQYF,TGCAGTGCTAGACCTCTGGAGCGGGGGGGGCAAGAGACCCAGTACTTC
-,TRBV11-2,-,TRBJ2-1,CASSLDVGGHNEQFF,TGTGCCAGCAGCTTAGATGTCGGGGGCCACAATGAGCAGTTCTTC
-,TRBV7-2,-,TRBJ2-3,CASSLGDRPPDTQYF,TGTGCCAGCAGCCTTGGTGACAGGCCGCCAGATACGCAGTATTTT
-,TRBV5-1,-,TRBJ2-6,CASSPRLGDGANVLTF,TGCGCCAGCAGCCCTAGATTGGGCGACGGGGCCAACGTCCTGACTTTC
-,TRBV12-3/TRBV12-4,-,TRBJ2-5,CAGSSSLRGSARGTQYF,TGTGCCGGCAGTTCCTCCCTGCGGGGCAGCGCAAGGGGGACCCAGTACTTC
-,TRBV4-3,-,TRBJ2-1,CASSQDSVTSGRNEQFF,TGCGCCAGCAGCCAAGATTCGGTAACGAGCGGGCGCAATGAGCAGTTCTTC
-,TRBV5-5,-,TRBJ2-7,CASSLVEGEQYF,TGTGCCAGCAGCTTGGTCGAGGGCGAGCAGTACTTC
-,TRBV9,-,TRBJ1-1,CASSVGVGGEAFF,TGTGCCAGCAGCGTAGGGGTCGGGGGTGAAGCTTTCTTT
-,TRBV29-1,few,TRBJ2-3,CSVVGTPINTDTQYF,TGCAGCGTTGTAGGGACCCCGATAAACACAGATACGCAGTATTTT
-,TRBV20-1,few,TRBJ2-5,CSARGARAGETQYF,TGCAGTGCTAGAGGGGCTAGGGCGGGCGAGACCCAGTACTTC
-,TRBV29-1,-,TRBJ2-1,CSARGGFPYNEQFF,TGCAGCGCCAGGGGTGGATTCCCCTACAATGAGCAGTTCTTC
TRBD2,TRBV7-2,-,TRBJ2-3,CASSFGTSGGADTDTQYF,TGTGCCAGCAGCTTCGGGACTAGCGGGGGGGCAGATACAGATACGCAGTATTTT
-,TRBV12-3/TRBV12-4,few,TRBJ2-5,CASSYGGGQTQYF,TGTGCCAGCAGCTACGGAGGCGGGCAAACCCAGTACTTC
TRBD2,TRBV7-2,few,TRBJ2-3,CASSLLGPRTSGGVDTQYF,TGTGCCAGCAGCTTACTAGGCCCGAGGACTAGCGGGGGGGTGGATACGCAGTATTTT
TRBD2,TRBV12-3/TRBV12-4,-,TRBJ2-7,CASSLIGGGLSYEQYF,TGTGCCAGCAGTTTAATCGGGGGGGGGTTATCCTACGAGCAGTACTTC
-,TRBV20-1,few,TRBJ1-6,CSAKDEGNRSPLHF,TGCAGTGCTAAGGACGAGGGAAATAGATCACCCCTCCACTTT
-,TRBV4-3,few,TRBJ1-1,CASSRRTVNTEAFF,TGCGCCAGCAGCCGACGGACAGTAAACACTGAAGCTTTCTTT
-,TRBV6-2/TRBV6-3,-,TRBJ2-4,CASSLTPGALTKNIQYF,TGTGCCAGCAGTTTAACCCCGGGGGCCCTGACCAAAAACATTCAGTACTTC
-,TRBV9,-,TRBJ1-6,CASSDDAILYSPLHF,TGTGCCAGCAGCGACGATGCGATCCTTTATTCACCCCTCCACTTT
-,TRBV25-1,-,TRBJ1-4,CASTRGDMGEKLFF,TGTGCCAGCACAAGGGGGGACATGGGAGAAAAACTGTTTTTT
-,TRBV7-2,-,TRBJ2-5,CASSLVGGGLQGQYF,TGTGCCAGCAGCTTAGTCGGCGGGGGACTTCAGGGGCAGTACTTC
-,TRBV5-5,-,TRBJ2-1,CASAVGDRKFF,TGTGCCAGCGCCGTGGGGGACCGTAAGTTCTTC
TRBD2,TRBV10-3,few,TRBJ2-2,CAISFTSGDYTGELFF,TGTGCCATCAGCTTTACTAGCGGGGACTACACCGGGGAGCTGTTTTTT
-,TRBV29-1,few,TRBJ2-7,CSVANPGALPGEQYF,TGCAGCGTTGCGAATCCGGGGGCCCTCCCCGGGGAGCAGTACTTC
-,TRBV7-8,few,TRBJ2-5,CASSAVSQETQYF,TGTGCCAGCAGCGCAGTCAGTCAAGAGACCCAGTACTTC
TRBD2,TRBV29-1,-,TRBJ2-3,CSVFRASGGSTDTQYF,TGCAGCGTTTTCAGGGCTAGCGGGGGGTCCACAGATACGCAGTATTTT
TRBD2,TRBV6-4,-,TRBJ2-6,CASSEGRGPSGANVLTF,TGTGCCAGCAGTGAAGGGAGGGGTCCCTCTGGGGCCAACGTCCTGACTTTC
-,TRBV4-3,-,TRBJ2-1,CASSATGRGLVEQFF,TGCGCCAGCAGCGCAACAGGGAGGGGGCTCGTTGAGCAGTTCTTC